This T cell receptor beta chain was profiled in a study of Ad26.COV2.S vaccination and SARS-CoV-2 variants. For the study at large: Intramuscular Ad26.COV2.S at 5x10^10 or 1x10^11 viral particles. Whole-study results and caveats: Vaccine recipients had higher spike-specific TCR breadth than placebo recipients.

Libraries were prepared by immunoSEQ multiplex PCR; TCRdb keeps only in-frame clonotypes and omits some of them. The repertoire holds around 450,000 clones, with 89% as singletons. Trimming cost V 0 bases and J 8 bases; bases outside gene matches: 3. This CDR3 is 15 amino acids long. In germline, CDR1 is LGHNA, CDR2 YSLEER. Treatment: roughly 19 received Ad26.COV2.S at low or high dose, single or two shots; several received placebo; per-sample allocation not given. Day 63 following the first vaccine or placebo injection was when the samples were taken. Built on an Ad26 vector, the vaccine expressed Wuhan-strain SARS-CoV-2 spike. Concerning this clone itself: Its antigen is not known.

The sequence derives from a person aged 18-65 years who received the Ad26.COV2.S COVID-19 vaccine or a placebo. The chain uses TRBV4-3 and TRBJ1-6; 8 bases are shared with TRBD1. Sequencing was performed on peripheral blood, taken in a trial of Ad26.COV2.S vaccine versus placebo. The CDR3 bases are TGCGCCAGCAGCCAAGAACCACAGGGGGATTCACCCCTCCACTTT. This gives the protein CASSQEPQGDSPLHF.